Below are 26 T cell receptor beta chains sequenced from a single sample in a study of T-cell memory formation after mild COVID-19. TCRdb redid the calling of the 5' RACE reads with MiXCR, one entry per CDR3 protein. This sample carries more than 100,000 distinct CDR3 sequences, less than 6.5% of them seen once, and the ten largest clones take 2.2%. Material for sequencing was PBMCs or a T cell subset sorted from them (not recorded which). The origin of the receptors is an adult woman who had mild COVID-19 (a few samples of this study predate the infection). Cell type and time point are not known.

This clonotype was counted ten times or more. The chain employs TRBV7-2 and TRBJ2-7, with TRBD2 matching over 7 bases. J lost 2 bases, V lost 6 bases, and 7 bases had no gene match. The germline CDR1 and CDR2 sequences are SGHTA and FQGNSA. The length of the CDR3 is 14 residues. The CDR3 region is CASRPPSGTYEQYF. In nucleotides, the CDR3 is TGTGCCAGCAGGCCTCCGAGCGGGACCTACGAGCAGTACTTC. Using reference TRBV7-2 and TRBJ2-7 for the parts outside the CDR3, the full variable domain is GAGVSQSPSNKVTEKGKDVELRCDPISGHTALYWYRQSLGQGLEFLIYFQGNSAPDKSGLPSDRFSAERTGGSVSTLTIQRTQQEDSAVYLCASRPPSGTYEQYFGPGTRLTVT.

There are a few counts of this clonotype. In nucleotides, the CDR3 is TGTGCCAGCAGCTTAGCAAACAGGGGATTGAGGACAGATACGCAGTATTTT. Translated, it gives CASSLANRGLRTDTQYF. This rearrangement joins TRBV7-2 to TRBJ2-3; 7 positions agree with TRBD1. Trimming cost V 0 bases and J 3 bases; bases outside gene matches: 9. Germline CDR1 reads SGHTA; CDR2 reads FQGNSA. This CDR3 comprises 17 residues.

This clonotype occurred many times. The chain uses TRBV2 and TRBJ2-7; TRBD2 might be the D (6 bases). Germline assignment: CDR1 SNHLY and CDR2 FYNNEI. The CDR3 length is 13 residues. V gave up 6 bases and J gave up 2 bases, with 11 bases separating them. CDR3 bases: TGTGCCAGCAGCTATAGCGGAACCTACGAGCAGTACTTC. Protein product: CASSYSGTYEQYF.

This clonotype occurred a few times. The chain employs TRBV7-2 and TRBJ2-2; 10 bases line up with TRBD2. Germline lookup yields CDR1 SGHTA and CDR2 FQGNSA. The junction had 11 bases not matched to a gene; V was cut back by 1 base and J by 6 bases. The CDR3 covers 18 residues. CDR3 region: CASSLVGGSSGSPGELFF. DNA for the CDR3: TGTGCCAGCAGCTTAGTAGGGGGGTCTAGCGGGAGCCCCGGGGAGCTGTTTTTT.

CDR3 DNA sequence: TGTGCCAGCAGCCGAGACTCCTACTCCTACGAGCAGTACTTC. This gives the protein CASSRDSYSYEQYF. The chain has TRBV4-2 and TRBJ2-7; no clear D. CDR1 and CDR2 from the germline V gene are LGHNA and YNFKEQ. Trimming removed 4 bases from V and 0 bases from J, with 10 bases in between. The CDR3 length is 14 residues.

This clonotype was counted many times. CDR3 DNA: TGCGCCAGCAGTGGGGAGGGGACCGGGGAGCTGTTTTTT. This encodes CASSGEGTGELFF. This sequence joins TRBV10-2 and TRBJ2-2, with 7 bases identical to TRBD2. Trimming cost V 4 bases and J 5 bases; bases outside gene matches: 1. Germline CDR1 WSHSY, CDR2 SAAADI. The CDR3 covers 13 residues.

The gene calls are TRBV12-3 or TRBV12-4 and TRBJ1-5, with D maybe TRBD1 (6 bases). CDR3 length equals 17 residues. The V gene lost 1 base and the J gene lost 4 bases, with 17 bases spanning the gap. The CDR3 nucleotides are TGTGCCAGCAGTTTAGATTGGGGGGCGTCGAGTAATCAGCCCCAGCATTTT. It yields the protein CASSLDWGASSNQPQHF.

The chain employs TRBV7-9 and TRBJ1-5; possible D gene TRBD1, 6 bases. The germline V gene has CDR1 SEHNR and CDR2 FQNEAQ (reference sequence). The CDR3 runs 14 residues. With 5 bases removed from V and 6 bases from J, the gap between germline ends came to 14 bases. The CDR3: CASSPSDSLQPQHF. CDR3 sequence (DNA): TGTGCCAGCAGCCCGTCGGACAGTCTTCAGCCCCAGCATTTT.

V is TRBV20-1 and J is TRBJ2-1, with TRBD2 matching 10 bases. This CDR3 contains 15 residues. V trimming: 5 bases; J trimming: 6 bases; junction bases outside the gene matches: 10. Germline CDR1 and CDR2: DFQATT and SNEGSKA (reference sequence). CDR3 sequence: CSAYLSGRRVNEQFF. The CDR3 bases are TGCAGTGCTTACCTTAGCGGGAGGAGGGTCAATGAGCAGTTCTTC.

This clonotype appeared many times. The chain employs TRBV20-1 and TRBJ2-4; tentatively, D is TRBD1 (6 bases). The CDR3 sequence is 14 residues long. V shed 5 bases and J shed 4 bases, with 15 bases lying between them. From germline, CDR1 is DFQATT and CDR2 SNEGSKA (reference sequence). CDR3 residues: CSAYPGTTKNIQYF. The CDR3 DNA reads TGCAGTGCTTATCCTGGGACAACTAAAAACATTCAGTACTTC.

The V gene is TRBV24-1, the J gene TRBJ2-4; 7 bases agree with TRBD1. In germline, CDR1 is KGHDR, CDR2 SFDVKD. CDR3 length: 16 amino acids. The ends lost 4 bases at V and 1 base at J; junction bases unmatched: 6. The CDR3 loop reads CATSDSGGRAKNIQYF. Here the CDR3 DNA reads TGTGCCACCAGTGACTCAGGGGGAAGGGCCAAAAACATTCAGTACTTC.

This clonotype was seen at least ten times. This sequence joins TRBV10-3 and TRBJ2-3; TRBD2 agrees at 10 bases. Germline V CDR1 and CDR2: ENHRY, SYGVKD. The CDR3 covers 15 residues. The V segment lost 6 bases and the J segment 1 base; nucleotides outside the gene matches: 4. The DNA for the CDR3 is TGTGCCATCAGCCATGGGACTAGCGGCACAGATACGCAGTATTTT. Translating it yields CAISHGTSGTDTQYF.

This clonotype was recorded a few times. J is TRBJ1-2 and V is TRBV12-3 or TRBV12-4; D unresolved. V was pared by 10 bases and J by 3 bases, with 12 bases between. The CDR3 runs 12 residues. The CDR3 DNA reads as TGTGCCATGACTTTAGGTGACTATGGCTACACCTTC. Protein product: CAMTLGDYGYTF.

This clonotype appeared many times. This sequence joins TRBV7-9 and TRBJ1-2, with no clear D. Per the germline V gene, CDR1 is SEHNR and CDR2 is FQNEAQ (reference sequence). Trimming cost V 5 bases and J 4 bases, with 8 bases left between them. This CDR3 region has 12 residues. The CDR3: CASSPTAYGYTF. CDR3 sequence (DNA): TGTGCCAGCAGCCCCACGGCCTATGGCTACACCTTC.

The rearrangement links TRBV18 to TRBJ2-1, with 7 positions matching TRBD2. The V segment lost 6 bases and the J segment 3 bases; nucleotides outside the gene matches: 8. Germline V gives CDR1 KGHSH, CDR2 LQKENI. The CDR3 totals 15 residues. CDR3 residues: CASSRGGPYYNEQFF. The CDR3 DNA follows: TGTGCCAGCTCCCGGGGAGGGCCTTACTACAATGAGCAGTTCTTC.

Only a few counts were recorded for this clonotype. As DNA, the CDR3 is TGTGCCAGCAGCCAGGATTCCCCACCAGTGTACTTC. It is translated as CASSQDSPPVYF. V and J are TRBV3-1 and TRBJ2-5, with unresolved D. V lost 3 bases, J lost 13 bases, and 15 bases lay in between. The CDR3 length is 12 residues. Per germline, CDR1 LGHDT and CDR2 YNNKEL (reference sequence).

Many counts were recorded for this clonotype. V gene TRBV7-2 combines with J gene TRBJ2-1; D remains unclear. The CDR3 loop spans 15 amino acids. V was trimmed by 1 base and J by 4 bases, leaving 11 bases between them. In germline, CDR1 is SGHTA, CDR2 FQGNSA. Here the CDR3 DNA reads TGTGCCAGCAGCTTAGGGCGGCCCCAGTACAATGAGCAGTTCTTC. Translating gives CASSLGRPQYNEQFF.

This clonotype was detected many times. This chain links TRBV29-1 with TRBJ1-1, with D possibly TRBD1 on 6 matching bases. The ends were cut back, 4 bases at V and 1 base at J, with 22 bases in the middle. CDR1 and CDR2 (germline): SQVTM, ANQGSEA. The CDR3 extends over 17 amino acids. This CDR3 reads CSVVNRAAADKNTEAFF. In DNA, the CDR3 is TGCAGCGTTGTTAACAGGGCGGCAGCCGATAAGAACACTGAAGCTTTCTTT.

This clonotype was observed a few times. The junction shows a germline mismatch at one end, possibly a read error. The chain recombines TRBV3-1 with TRBJ2-1; tentative D call: TRBD1 (5 bases). The germline V gene encodes CDR1 LGHDT and CDR2 YNNKEL (reference sequence). There are 11 residues in the CDR3. CDR3 sequence: CASSQDEARVF. CDR3 DNA sequence: TGTGCCAGCAGCCAAGACGAGGCCAGGGTCTTC.

This clonotype was seen ten or more times. V usage is TRBV5-6 and J usage is TRBJ2-3; D not certain. Germline V gene data show CDR1 as SGHDT and CDR2 as YYEEEE. This CDR3 is 16 amino acids long. Trimming shortened V by 1 base and J by 2 bases, and 14 bases separated the two germline ends. The CDR3: CASSLPGSPSTDTQYF. CDR3 nucleotide sequence: TGTGCCAGCAGCTTGCCCGGAAGCCCCTCCACAGATACGCAGTATTTT.

This clonotype appeared many times. The chain carries TRBV5-6 and TRBJ2-5; 9 nucleotides agree with TRBD2. This CDR3 contains 14 residues. Germline V gives CDR1 SGHDT, CDR2 YYEEEE. The junction had 5 bases not matched to a gene; V was cut back by 4 bases and J by 4 bases. In DNA form, the CDR3 reads TGTGCCAGCAGCCGTGGGACTAGCAGAGAGACCCAGTACTTC. Its protein product is CASSRGTSRETQYF.

This clonotype was counted between two and nine times. The chain has TRBV4-2 and TRBJ2-2; maybe TRBD2 (5 bases). Germline lookup yields CDR1 LGHNA and CDR2 YNFKEQ. This CDR3 is 15 amino acids long. V was cut by 0 bases and J by 8 bases, with 13 bases left in between. The CDR3 is CASSQELADVGELFF. CDR3 bases: TGTGCCAGCAGCCAAGAGCTAGCAGACGTAGGGGAGCTGTTTTTT.

The chain employs TRBV2 and TRBJ2-1; a possible D gene is TRBD1 (6 bases). Germline CDR1 is SNHLY and CDR2 is FYNNEI. CDR3 length: 15 residues. The V gene lost 8 bases and the J gene lost 7 bases, with 21 bases spanning the gap. The CDR3 DNA is TGTGCCAGCCTCCGCCGGGACACCCTAGGGAATGAGCAGTTCTTC. It specifies CASLRRDTLGNEQFF.

The table lists this clonotype with a few counts. The gene calls are TRBV4-2 and TRBJ2-7, with D possibly TRBD2 on 8 matching bases. There are 19 residues in the CDR3. Germline assignment: CDR1 LGHNA and CDR2 YNFKEQ. V was clipped by 6 bases and J by 0 bases, with 27 bases between them. The CDR3 sequence: CASSPQGGGASGPSYEQYF. CDR3 bases: TGTGCCAGCAGTCCCCAGGGGGGAGGGGCTAGCGGGCCCTCCTACGAGCAGTACTTC.

This clonotype showed up just a few times. The CDR3: CASSQDWSLNSPLHF. The CDR3 DNA is TGTGCCAGCAGCCAAGATTGGTCACTTAATTCACCCCTCCACTTT. The V and J genes are TRBV4-2 and TRBJ1-6; D is uncertain. The CDR3 spans 15 residues. Trimming cost V 0 bases and J 6 bases, with 9 bases left between them. Germline V lookup: CDR1 LGHNA, CDR2 YNFKEQ.

This clonotype was seen more than once but under ten times. CDR3 amino acids: CASSESSGGWNSPLHF. Written as DNA, the CDR3 is TGTGCCAGCAGTGAGAGTTCTGGAGGGTGGAATTCACCCCTCCACTTT. The chain couples TRBV2 to TRBJ1-6; no reliable D call. The CDR3 totals 16 residues. Germline V lookup: CDR1 SNHLY, CDR2 FYNNEI. Trimming cost V 3 bases and J 7 bases, with 16 bases left between them.